Reported below is one T cell receptor (beta chain). The sample belongs to a study of neoadjuvant anti-PD-1 for oral cavity cancer. Across the study: Around day 43, patients without progression received a fourth nivolumab dose before surgery.

TCRdb keeps only in-frame clones here, not all; method: immunoSEQ multiplex PCR. The repertoire includes approximately 74,000 clones, 84% of them detected once, and about 2.9% sits in the top ten. V was cut by 7 bases and J by 3 bases, with 16 bases left in between. The CDR3 runs to 15 residues. Germline lookup yields CDR1 MNHNS and CDR2 SASEGT. Sequencing used PBMCs, obtained before nivolumab (anti-PD-1) treatment. This chain connects TRBV6-1 to TRBJ1-5; maybe TRBD1 (6 bases). This TCR was recovered from a person between 40 and 85 years old with oral cavity squamous cell carcinoma. This CDR3 reads CASMLRGTNNQPQHF. Written as DNA, the CDR3 is TGTGCCAGCATGCTTAGGGGGACGAACAATCAGCCCCAGCATTTT.